This TCR beta chain was captured by sequencing in a study of blood T cell repertoires in COVID-19. The overall study: From T cells, B-cell-depleted T cells, or PBMCs came the material, which was cDNA or gDNA.

The CDR3 is 17 residues long. CDR1 is SNHLY and CDR2 is FYNNEI in the germline V gene. The trim removed 6 bases at V and 2 bases at J, leaving 9 bases unmatched. Sequencing used immunoSEQ multiplex PCR; TCRdb keeps in-frame clones, though not all of them. Of about 200,000 clones in the sample, around 86% were seen once. The source of this sequence is a man in his 60s with acute or convalescent COVID-19. Sequencing was done on a sample of peripheral blood. The J gene is TRBJ2-5, the V gene TRBV2, with 13 bases lining up with TRBD2. The DNA of the CDR3 is TGTGCCAGCAGGACCCAACTAGCGGGGGGGATACAAGAGACCCAGTACTTC. Its translation: CASRTQLAGGIQETQYF. Full variable domain (outside the CDR3, taken from reference TRBV2 and TRBJ2-5): EPEVTQTPSHQVTQMGQEVILRCVPISNHLYFYWYRQILGQKVEFLVSFYNNEISEKSEIFDDQFSVERPDGSNFTLKIRSTKLEDSAMYFCASRTQLAGGIQETQYFGPGTRLLVL.